The clone carrying this T cell receptor beta chain has a single count. The antigen remains unidentified. Sequencing used immunoSEQ multiplex PCR; TCRdb keeps in-frame clones, though not all of them. The sample holds some 120,000 clones, approximately 92% seen once. This entry belongs to a study of graft-versus-host responses after intestinal transplantation. Across the study: Among the recipients, all got anti-thymocyte globulin induction and then tacrolimus and steroids for about 3 years.

General study points: Circulating GvH clone levels at their peak were associated with HvG declines (early post-transplant).

The sequenced sample was unstimulated CD4+ T cells sorted from spleen or lymph node cells, obtained before transplant. The clonotype comes from a human donor who was the organ donor for an intestinal transplant.

The CDR3 loop reads CASSYPGGGSTLYEQYF. The CDR3 nucleotides are TGTGCCAGCAGCTACCCAGGCGGGGGATCGACCCTCTACGAGCAGTACTTC. The chain is built from TRBV5-6 and TRBJ2-7; 7 nucleotides line up with TRBD2. This CDR3 has 17 amino acids. V trimming: 3 bases; J trimming: 3 bases; junction bases outside the gene matches: 15. CDR1 SGHDT and CDR2 YYEEEE come from the germline V gene.